Sequencing of this T cell receptor beta chain was carried out in a study of T-cell memory formation after mild COVID-19. Overall study results and limits: Detection of some responders pre-infection suggested pre-existing cross-reactive memory T cells participated.

Constant-segment primers and 5'RACE yielded cDNA libraries for TCR alpha and TCR beta, each carrying sample barcodes and UMIs. TCRdb re-called the 5' RACE reads through MiXCR, storing one row per CDR3 protein. The sample lists 300,000 to 400,000 distinct CDR3 sequences; more than 15% were seen once. In the case of this clonotype: What it binds is not known.

The CDR3 length is 13 residues. Germline loops: CDR1 KGHSH, CDR2 LQKENI. The V end lost 6 bases, the J end lost 4 bases, and 12 bases lay between the germline ends. The receptor comes from a man aged 18 to 29 who had mild COVID-19 (a few samples of this study predate the infection). Cell type and time point are not known. V gene TRBV18 combines with J gene TRBJ1-2; perhaps TRBD1 as D (5 bases). What was sequenced was PBMCs or a T cell subset sorted from them (not recorded which). The CDR3 reads CASSPDDSYGYTF. The DNA of the CDR3 is TGTGCCAGCTCTCCTGATGACAGCTATGGCTACACCTTC.